A single sample is the source of the 18 T cell receptor beta chains below, sequenced in a study of cytomegalovirus exposure and HLA in healthy donors. Amplification used 60 Vbeta primers and 13 Jbeta primers. The data were produced by immunoSEQ multiplex PCR, yet TCRdb's version contains in-frame clones alone and is incomplete. This table holds some 120,000 clones, about a sixth found once. Specimen: PBMCs. The receptor source for this set is a female donor in good health and CMV-seropositive.

This clone was observed a few times. J is TRBJ2-1 and V is TRBV6-4; the match to TRBD2 covers 12 bases. Germline V lookup: CDR1 MRHNA, CDR2 SNTAGT. The CDR3 contains 15 residues. Losses at the gene ends were 5 bases for V and 5 bases for J; bases not matched to a gene: 4. The CDR3 DNA sequence: TGTGCCAGCAGTCCTAGCGGGGGGGCGGACAATGAGCAGTTCTTC. It translates to CASSPSGGADNEQFF.

V and J are TRBV30 and TRBJ2-7; 7 nucleotides align to TRBD1. The V gene's germline CDR1 is GTSNPN and CDR2 SVGIG (reference sequence). The V and J ends lost 5 bases and 0 bases, in that order; junction bases with no gene match: 7. The CDR3 sequence is 14 residues long. Here the CDR3 DNA reads TGTGCCTGGGACAGACAGGGAATCTCCTACGAGCAGTACTTC. Amino acid sequence: CAWDRQGISYEQYF. The full variable domain, its missing parts supplied by reference TRBV30 and TRBJ2-7, is SQTIHQWPATLVQPVGSPLSLECTVEGTSNPNLYWYRQAAGRGLQLLFYSVGIGQISSEVPQNLSASRPQDRQFILSSKKLLLSDSGFYLCAWDRQGISYEQYFGPGTRLTVT.

DNA for the CDR3: TGTGCCAGCAAAGCGTCTTCGCTCACTGAAGCTTTCTTT. Encoded protein: CASKASSLTEAFF. The chain joins TRBV27 to TRBJ1-1; D ambiguous. V was cut by 7 bases and J by 4 bases, with 13 bases left in between. The V gene's germline CDR1 is MNHEY and CDR2 SMNVEV (reference sequence). CDR3 length: 13 residues.

The chain joins TRBV10-3 to TRBJ1-2; tentative D call: TRBD1 (5 bases). CDR1 ENHRY and CDR2 SYGVKD come from the germline V gene. V shed 7 bases and J shed 0 bases, with 12 bases lying between them. This CDR3 has 14 amino acids. The CDR3 loop reads CAIMATVSNYGYTF. DNA for the CDR3: TGTGCCATCATGGCGACAGTGTCTAACTATGGCTACACCTTC.

The gene calls are TRBV30 and TRBJ1-4, with 8 bases matching TRBD1. The CDR3 runs to 15 residues. V shed 6 bases, J shed 7 bases, and the junction held 13 bases outside the gene matches. From germline, CDR1 is GTSNPN and CDR2 SVGIG (reference sequence). CDR3 in amino acids: CACSRGLSSAEKLFF. CDR3 in DNA: TGTGCCTGCTCCAGGGGGCTAAGTAGTGCTGAAAAACTGTTTTTT.

This clone was detected once. The chain uses TRBV7-2 and TRBJ2-5; 9 bases fit TRBD1. CDR3 length: 14 amino acids. V lost 6 bases to trimming and J lost 2 bases; unmatched junction nucleotides: 4. CDR1 and CDR2 (germline): SGHTA, FQGNSA. The CDR3: CASRLDRGQETQYF. The CDR3 nucleotides read TGTGCCAGCAGACTCGACAGGGGGCAAGAGACCCAGTACTTC. Drawing the rest from reference TRBV7-2 and TRBJ2-5, the complete variable domain is GAGVSQSPSNKVTEKGKDVELRCDPISGHTALYWYRQSLGQGLEFLIYFQGNSAPDKSGLPSDRFSAERTGGSVSTLTIQRTQQEDSAVYLCASRLDRGQETQYFGPGTRLLVL.

This clone was observed a handful of times. The V gene is TRBV28, the J gene TRBJ1-2, with 8 bases lining up with TRBD1. CDR1 is MDHEN, CDR2 SYDVKM, per germline. This CDR3 contains 13 residues. The V segment lost 7 bases and the J segment 5 bases; nucleotides outside the gene matches: 6. CDR3 region: CASIPTGEYGYTF. The CDR3 nucleotides are TGTGCCAGCATCCCGACAGGGGAGTATGGCTACACCTTC.

The rearrangement uses TRBV30 and TRBJ1-5; maybe TRBD1 (5 bases). CDR3 length: 13 amino acids. Trimming removed 2 bases from V and 6 bases from J, with 11 bases in between. Germline CDR1 and CDR2: GTSNPN and SVGIG (reference sequence). The CDR3 here is CAWSTGGGQPQHF. The CDR3 DNA sequence: TGTGCCTGGAGTACCGGGGGTGGTCAGCCCCAGCATTTT.

There are a few counts of this clone. This rearrangement joins TRBV9 to TRBJ2-7, with 7 bases matching TRBD1. CDR3 length: 13 residues. The V gene end was trimmed by 4 bases and the J gene end by 5 bases; junction bases not matched to a gene: 6. CDR1 SGDLS and CDR2 YYNGEE come from the germline V gene. CDR3: CASSTRQGDEQYF. DNA for the CDR3: TGTGCCAGCAGCACGCGACAGGGTGACGAGCAGTACTTC.

The chain recombines TRBV7-3 with TRBJ1-1; TRBD1 is a possible D gene (6 bases). V gave up 1 base and J gave up 4 bases, with 7 bases separating them. CDR1 is SGHTA, CDR2 FQGTGA, per germline. There are 13 residues in the CDR3. Written as DNA, the CDR3 is TGTGCCAGCAGCTTAAGCAGGGGCACTGAAGCTTTCTTT. Amino acids: CASSLSRGTEAFF.

A few counts support this clone. The gene calls are TRBV5-1 and TRBJ2-5; 7 bases match TRBD1. Trimming at V came to 5 bases and at J to 3 bases, leaving 7 bases not matched to a gene. Looked up from germline, CDR1 is SGHRS and CDR2 is YFSETQ. The CDR3 loop spans 14 amino acids. CDR3 residues: CASRSSGTEETQYF. For the CDR3, the DNA is TGCGCCAGCAGGTCGTCCGGGACAGAAGAGACCCAGTACTTC.

This chain joins TRBV19 and TRBJ2-7; TRBD2 matches at 13 bases. The ends lost 5 bases at V and 2 bases at J; junction bases unmatched: 6. This CDR3 is 16 amino acids long. The germline gives CDR1 LNHDA, CDR2 SQIVND (reference sequence). The CDR3 protein is CASSSTGTSGTYEQYF. CDR3 DNA: TGTGCCAGTAGTTCGACCGGGACTAGCGGGACCTACGAGCAGTACTTC.

This chain links TRBV6-6 with TRBJ2-5; the D gene is possibly TRBD2 (5 bases). In germline, CDR1 is MNHNY, CDR2 SVGAGI (reference sequence). Deletions cut 6 bases from V and 4 bases from J, with 15 bases between. This CDR3 spans 14 amino acids. The DNA for the CDR3 is TGTGCCAGCAGGACGGGCCCGGCGGGAGAGACCCAGTACTTC. This translates into CASRTGPAGETQYF.

This sequence joins TRBV2 and TRBJ1-4; D is unresolved. The V gene's germline CDR1 is SNHLY and CDR2 FYNNEI. The CDR3 spans 13 residues. The V and J ends lost 6 bases and 4 bases respectively, with 9 bases between them. As DNA, the CDR3 is TGTGCCAGCAGACCCTACCGTAATGAAAAACTGTTTTTT. It translates to CASRPYRNEKLFF.

This clone appeared a few times. The chain is built from TRBV28 and TRBJ1-1, with a tentative D call TRBD1 (5 bases). Germline assignment: CDR1 MDHEN and CDR2 SYDVKM. Trimming removed 2 bases at V and 4 bases at J, with 14 bases between. The CDR3 consists of 15 residues. CDR3: CASSLRAAGITEAFF. The CDR3 DNA sequence: TGTGCCAGCAGTTTAAGGGCCGCAGGGATCACTGAAGCTTTCTTT.

This chain joins TRBV7-8 and TRBJ2-7, with a weak D call TRBD2 (5 bases). The CDR3 consists of 14 residues. The V gene lost 1 base and the J gene lost 4 bases, with 11 bases spanning the gap. Germline CDR1 SGHVS, CDR2 FQNEAQ. The CDR3 sequence is CASSLERGNYEQYF. CDR3 nucleotides: TGTGCCAGCAGCTTAGAACGGGGAAATTACGAGCAGTACTTC.

The chain employs TRBV5-1 and TRBJ2-7; D unresolved. From germline, CDR1 is SGHRS and CDR2 YFSETQ. V lost 1 base and J 1 base, leaving 12 bases between the germline ends. This CDR3 is 15 amino acids long. The CDR3 DNA reads TGCGCCAGCAGCTTGACCCCGGAGTTGTCCTACGAGCAGTACTTC. Translated, it gives CASSLTPELSYEQYF.

This clone has more than one count but fewer than ten. V and J are TRBV25-1 and TRBJ2-7, with 10 bases fitting TRBD2. With V trimmed by 4 bases and J by 2 bases, 8 bases remained unmatched. This CDR3 has 16 amino acids. The germline V gene has CDR1 MGHDK and CDR2 SYGVNS. The CDR3 sequence: CASSGLAGERPYEQYF. The CDR3 nucleotides are TGTGCCAGCAGTGGGCTAGCGGGAGAGCGCCCCTACGAGCAGTACTTC.